The 29 T cell receptor beta chains presented below share a single source sample, sequenced in a study of cytomegalovirus exposure and HLA in healthy donors. The protocol was immunoSEQ multiplex PCR, while the TCRdb copy is restricted to in-frame clones and leaves out a portion. The data hold about 120,000 clones, with around 96% observed a single time. The sequencing sample was made of PBMCs. Receptor source: a man between 18 and 29 years old in good health and CMV-seronegative.

CDR3 sequence: CASSVATDRPTNYGYTF. Written as DNA, the CDR3 is TGTGCCAGCAGCGTAGCGACGGACAGGCCTACTAACTATGGCTACACCTTC. The chain has TRBV9 and TRBJ1-2; 7 bases align to TRBD1. The junction had 8 bases not matched to a gene; V was cut back by 0 bases and J by 0 bases. CDR1 and CDR2 from the germline V gene are SGDLS and YYNGEE. This CDR3 comprises 17 residues. The whole variable domain, filled in from reference TRBV9 and TRBJ1-2, reads DSGVTQTPKHLITATGQRVTLRCSPRSGDLSVYWYQQSLDQGLQFLIQYYNGEERAKGNILERFSAQQFPDLHSELNLSSLELGDSALYFCASSVATDRPTNYGYTFGSGTRLTVV.

The chain recombines TRBV7-9 with TRBJ2-2, with 8 bases identical to TRBD2. J gave up 0 bases and V 5 bases, and 5 bases lay outside the gene matches. Germline V gene lookup returns CDR1 SEHNR and CDR2 FQNEAQ (reference sequence). The CDR3 is made up of 16 amino acids. Here the CDR3 reads CASSPRLAPNTGELFF. Here the CDR3 DNA reads TGTGCCAGCAGCCCCCGACTAGCGCCGAACACCGGGGAGCTGTTTTTT.

The chain carries TRBV9 and TRBJ2-1; D uncertain. V was clipped by 4 bases and J by 1 base, with 9 bases between them. The CDR3 runs 14 residues. Germline lookup yields CDR1 SGDLS and CDR2 YYNGEE. The CDR3 bases are TGTGCCAGCAGCCCCCCAGGATCCTACAATGAGCAGTTCTTC. Translating gives CASSPPGSYNEQFF.

This chain uses TRBV5-1 with TRBJ2-2, with 8 bases aligning to TRBD1. The germline CDR1 and CDR2 sequences are SGHRS and YFSETQ. The V segment lost 4 bases and the J segment 6 bases; nucleotides outside the gene matches: 5. This CDR3 has 14 amino acids. CDR3: CASSPDRDPGELFF. CDR3 nucleotide sequence: TGCGCCAGCAGCCCGGACAGGGACCCCGGGGAGCTGTTTTTT.

V usage is TRBV2 and J usage is TRBJ2-1; 9 positions agree with TRBD2. The junction had 4 bases not matched to a gene; V was cut back by 3 bases and J by 4 bases. Germline V gives CDR1 SNHLY, CDR2 FYNNEI. CDR3 length: 15 amino acids. CDR3 nucleotides: TGTGCCAGCAGTGATCGCGGGAGGGATTACAATGAGCAGTTCTTC. It codes for CASSDRGRDYNEQFF.

This rearrangement joins TRBV28 to TRBJ2-3; 8 bases map to TRBD2. Looked up from germline, CDR1 is MDHEN and CDR2 is SYDVKM. The CDR3 sequence is 13 residues long. Trimming removed 5 bases from V and 10 bases from J; junction bases left unmatched: 8. CDR3 coding DNA: TGTGCCAGCAGTAAAACTAGCGGTGGAGCGCAGTATTTT. It specifies CASSKTSGGAQYF.

V usage is TRBV4-2 and J usage is TRBJ2-2, with D perhaps matching TRBD1 (6 bases). Germline V gives CDR1 LGHNA, CDR2 YNFKEQ. The CDR3 is 13 residues long. Trimming stripped 1 base from V and 6 bases from J, with 6 bases between. The CDR3 protein is CASSQAGAGELFF. The CDR3 DNA follows: TGTGCCAGCAGCCAAGCAGGGGCCGGGGAGCTGTTTTTT.

This chain links TRBV11-2 with TRBJ2-1; the match to TRBD1 covers 9 bases. The germline V gene has CDR1 SGHAT and CDR2 FQNNGV. V lost 6 bases to trimming and J lost 8 bases; unmatched junction nucleotides: 11. The CDR3 is made up of 15 amino acids. The CDR3 DNA sequence: TGTGCCAGCAGTTTTTCCGGGACAGGGATCTATGAGCAGTTCTTC. As protein: CASSFSGTGIYEQFF.

The chain is built from TRBV7-6 and TRBJ2-1, with TRBD2 matching 9 bases. The CDR3 length is 17 residues. The ends lost 5 bases at V and 3 bases at J; junction bases unmatched: 11. Germline CDR1 is SGHVS and CDR2 is FNYEAQ. CDR3 residues: CASSPRRVAGDYNEQFF. CDR3 bases: TGTGCCAGCAGCCCTCGGAGGGTAGCGGGAGACTACAATGAGCAGTTCTTC.

This chain joins TRBV5-1 and TRBJ2-6, with D possibly being TRBD1 (5 bases). The germline V gene encodes CDR1 SGHRS and CDR2 YFSETQ. The CDR3 is 18 residues long. Trimming cost V 0 bases and J 2 bases, with 15 bases left between them. CDR3 region: CASSLAPQGGTGANVLTF. The CDR3 DNA reads TGCGCCAGCAGCTTGGCCCCGCAGGGTGGAACTGGGGCCAACGTCCTGACTTTC.

The chain joins TRBV18 to TRBJ2-4; D might be TRBD2 (6 bases). This CDR3 region has 17 residues. CDR1 is KGHSH and CDR2 is LQKENI in the germline V gene. Trimming removed 3 bases from V and 5 bases from J, with 20 bases in between. The CDR3 here is CASSPTLNGGGENIQYF. CDR3 in DNA: TGTGCCAGCTCACCCACCCTTAATGGGGGAGGAGAAAACATTCAGTACTTC.

The chain links TRBV6-5 to TRBJ2-7, with 8 bases matching TRBD1. Trimming took 6 bases from V and 3 from J; bases not matched to a gene: 7. This CDR3 has 14 amino acids. The germline V gene has CDR1 MNHEY and CDR2 SVGAGI. The CDR3 region has the DNA TGTGCCAGCAGCTGGGGACAGGAGCGCTACGAGCAGTACTTC. The encoded protein is CASSWGQERYEQYF.

The chain employs TRBV27 and TRBJ2-5; 11 bases line up with TRBD2. This CDR3 is built from 16 residues. J lost 5 bases, V lost 4 bases, and 9 bases had no gene match. Germline lookup yields CDR1 MNHEY and CDR2 SMNVEV (reference sequence). The CDR3 sequence: CASSSTTSGTQETQYF. The CDR3 bases are TGTGCCAGCAGTTCCACGACTAGCGGGACCCAGGAGACCCAGTACTTC.

The rearrangement links TRBV5-6 to TRBJ2-7; 8 bases are shared with TRBD1. CDR1 and CDR2 from the germline V gene are SGHDT and YYEEEE. The V segment lost 4 bases and the J segment 4 bases; nucleotides outside the gene matches: 13. The CDR3 has 16 residues. The CDR3 loop is CASSNGQGVGTYEQYF. The CDR3 bases are TGTGCCAGCAGCAACGGACAGGGCGTTGGGACGTACGAGCAGTACTTC.

The chain links TRBV28 to TRBJ2-7, with 8 bases that match TRBD2. The CDR3 consists of 13 residues. The germline gives CDR1 MDHEN, CDR2 SYDVKM. V dropped 6 bases and J dropped 2; count of bases not matched to a gene: 3. This chain's CDR3 is CASRDGGAYEQYF. The CDR3 nucleotides are TGTGCCAGCAGAGACGGGGGGGCCTACGAGCAGTACTTC. Based on the CDR3 plus reference TRBV28 and TRBJ2-7, the full variable domain is DVKVTQSSRYLVKRTGEKVFLECVQDMDHENMFWYRQDPGLGLRLIYFSYDVKMKEKGDIPEGYSVSREKKERFSLILESASTNQTSMYLCASRDGGAYEQYFGPGTRLTVT.

The chain couples TRBV5-1 to TRBJ2-1; 11 nucleotides match TRBD2. Trimming at V came to 3 bases and at J to 1 base, leaving 6 bases not matched to a gene. Germline CDR1 reads SGHRS; CDR2 reads YFSETQ. CDR3 length: 17 amino acids. CDR3 amino acids: CASSYSSGRASYNEQFF. The CDR3 DNA is TGCGCCAGCAGCTACAGTAGCGGGAGGGCTTCCTACAATGAGCAGTTCTTC.

J is TRBJ2-7 and V is TRBV4-1; D is uncertain. The CDR3 sequence is 12 residues long. Germline-derived CDR1 and CDR2 are MGHRA and YSYEKL. The V gene lost 3 bases and the J gene lost 5 bases, with 8 bases spanning the gap. The CDR3 spells CASSHRHDEQYF. The CDR3 nucleotides are TGCGCCAGCAGCCACCGACATGACGAGCAGTACTTC.

The chain is built from TRBV27 and TRBJ1-1, with D possibly TRBD1 on 6 matching bases. Germline assignment: CDR1 MNHEY and CDR2 SMNVEV (reference sequence). V lost 0 bases and J 5 bases, leaving 16 bases between the germline ends. CDR3 size: 16 residues. This CDR3 is CASSLSPPQGSTEAFF. The CDR3 region has the DNA TGTGCCAGCAGTTTATCACCCCCCCAGGGGTCGACTGAAGCTTTCTTT.

This chain joins TRBV7-3 and TRBJ2-1; no reliable D call. The CDR3 covers 12 residues. Trimming removed 5 bases from V and 7 bases from J, with 9 bases in between. Looked up from germline, CDR1 is SGHTA and CDR2 is FQGTGA. The CDR3: CASSPHGNEQFF. The CDR3 nucleotides read TGTGCCAGCAGCCCTCACGGGAATGAGCAGTTCTTC.

The chain links TRBV7-9 to TRBJ2-1, with 7 bases matching TRBD1. With V trimmed by 5 bases and J by 15 bases, 13 bases remained unmatched. Germline V CDR1 and CDR2: SEHNR, FQNEAQ (reference sequence). This CDR3 spans 13 amino acids. The CDR3 bases are TGTGCCAGCAGCCCAGGGGGTGGAGAAAGGAGGTTCTTC. This encodes CASSPGGGERRFF.

This sequence joins TRBV7-2 and TRBJ2-7, with 10 nucleotides matching TRBD2. Germline lookup yields CDR1 SGHTA and CDR2 FQGNSA. The CDR3 is 16 residues long. Trimming took 0 bases from V and 7 from J; bases not matched to a gene: 9. The CDR3 protein is CASSLAGSGRGREQYF. The CDR3 region has the DNA TGTGCCAGCAGCTTAGCGGGCAGCGGGAGGGGCCGGGAGCAGTACTTC.

The rearrangement joins TRBV9 to TRBJ2-5; 12 bases match TRBD2. This CDR3 has 16 residues. Germline V CDR1 and CDR2: SGDLS, YYNGEE. V shed 3 bases, J shed 5 bases, and the junction held 8 bases outside the gene matches. The CDR3 sequence: CASSGASGRGGETQYF. The CDR3, as DNA: TGTGCCAGCAGCGGCGCTAGCGGGAGGGGTGGGGAGACCCAGTACTTC.

The CDR3 nucleotides are TGTGCCAGCTCACCGGGACAGGGTCCCTACGAGCAGTACTTC. Its translation: CASSPGQGPYEQYF. The chain links TRBV18 to TRBJ2-7, with 9 positions matching TRBD1. This CDR3 contains 14 residues. J gave up 2 bases and V 3 bases, and 2 bases lay outside the gene matches. Per the germline V gene, CDR1 is KGHSH and CDR2 is LQKENI. Using reference TRBV18 and TRBJ2-7 for the parts outside the CDR3, the full variable domain is NAGVMQNPRHLVRRRGQEARLRCSPMKGHSHVYWYRQLPEEGLKFMVYLQKENIIDESGMPKERFSAEFPKEGPSILRIQQVVRGDSAAYFCASSPGQGPYEQYFGPGTRLTVT.

This chain links TRBV28 with TRBJ2-1; 7 bases map to TRBD2. Germline V gives CDR1 MDHEN, CDR2 SYDVKM. There are 16 residues in the CDR3. J lost 0 bases, V lost 2 bases, and 4 bases had no gene match. The DNA for the CDR3 is TGTGCCAGCAGTTTAGATGGCGGGAGCTCCTACAATGAGCAGTTCTTC. This translates into CASSLDGGSSYNEQFF. Filled out from reference TRBV28 and TRBJ2-1, the complete variable domain reads DVKVTQSSRYLVKRTGEKVFLECVQDMDHENMFWYRQDPGLGLRLIYFSYDVKMKEKGDIPEGYSVSREKKERFSLILESASTNQTSMYLCASSLDGGSSYNEQFFGPGTRLTVL.

The chain recombines TRBV15 with TRBJ2-1, with 9 bases matching TRBD2. This CDR3 has 15 residues. The germline CDR1 and CDR2 sequences are LNHNV and YYDKDF (reference sequence). V was clipped by 8 bases and J by 8 bases; unmatched bases: 13. CDR3 in DNA: TGTGCCACCGCCCGGGGGGAGCGGGAGGTCCATGAGCAGTTCTTC. Translated, it gives CATARGEREVHEQFF.

The chain carries TRBV30 and TRBJ1-2; 8 nucleotides align to TRBD1. CDR1 GTSNPN and CDR2 SVGIG come from the germline V gene (reference sequence). The CDR3 loop spans 15 amino acids. V lost 2 bases to trimming and J lost 2 bases; unmatched junction nucleotides: 7. The CDR3, as DNA: TGTGCCTGGAGTTCCGCACAGGGGGGGAACTATGGCTACACCTTC. It encodes CAWSSAQGGNYGYTF.

The chain couples TRBV5-6 to TRBJ1-2, with D unresolved. The CDR3 covers 13 residues. In germline, CDR1 is SGHDT, CDR2 YYEEEE. V gave up 6 bases and J gave up 8 bases, with 17 bases separating them. CDR3 bases: TGTGCCAGCATCCTGGGCAGGCTAAGCGGCTACACCTTC. It codes for CASILGRLSGYTF.

The chain carries TRBV29-1 and TRBJ1-5, with a weak D call TRBD1 (5 bases). The V end was cut by 4 bases, the J end by 5 bases, with 12 bases between. CDR1 SQVTM and CDR2 ANQGSEA come from the germline V gene. The CDR3 has 13 residues. The CDR3 protein is CSVGQGPDQPQHF. The CDR3, as DNA: TGCAGCGTTGGTCAGGGCCCGGATCAGCCCCAGCATTTT. Filled out from reference TRBV29-1 and TRBJ1-5, the complete variable domain reads SAVISQKPSRDICQRGTSLTIQCQVDSQVTMMFWYRQQPGQSLTLIATANQGSEATYESGFVIDKFPISRPNLTFSTLTVSNMSPEDSSIYLCSVGQGPDQPQHFGDGTRLSIL.

This chain uses TRBV4-1 with TRBJ2-7; TRBD2 aligns across 7 bases. CDR3 size: 15 residues. The J segment lost 6 bases and the V segment lost 4 bases, leaving 12 bases of the junction unmatched. Germline CDR1 is MGHRA and CDR2 is YSYEKL. As DNA, the CDR3 is TGCGCCAGCAGCCGGTTCCCTGGCGGGAGTCGCGAGCAGTACTTC. Amino acid sequence: CASSRFPGGSREQYF.